One and the same sample provided the 8 T cell receptor beta chains below, sequenced in a study of cytomegalovirus exposure and HLA in healthy donors. A multiplex PCR was run with 60 Vbeta primers and 13 Jbeta primers. The assay was immunoSEQ multiplex PCR, and TCRdb's table has in-frame clones only and misses some. The repertoire has about 190,000 clones, 80% to 85% of them found once; the top ten carry less than 0.85%. The sequencing input was PBMCs. The receptors were gathered from a woman aged 18-30 years in good health and CMV-seronegative.

The rearrangement links TRBV5-8 to TRBJ2-1; 8 bases agree with TRBD2. The germline V gene encodes CDR1 SGHTS and CDR2 YDEGEE. The CDR3 consists of 13 residues. The ends lost 5 bases at V and 9 bases at J; junction bases unmatched: 7. Written as DNA, the CDR3 is TGTGCCAGCAGGGCTAGCGGGCCTATTGAGCAGTTCTTC. The encoded protein is CASRASGPIEQFF.

The V gene is TRBV19, the J gene TRBJ2-1, with a possible D match to TRBD2 (6 bases). Per the germline V gene, CDR1 is LNHDA and CDR2 is SQIVND (reference sequence). V was clipped by 3 bases and J by 9 bases, with 18 bases between them. The length of the CDR3 is 15 residues. CDR3 nucleotide sequence: TGTGCCAGTAGTATGGTCCCGGGACTCAAGAGTGAGCAGTTCTTC. This gives the protein CASSMVPGLKSEQFF.

This chain joins TRBV6-5 and TRBJ2-5, with 7 bases lining up with TRBD2. The J call may be mistaken, given a closer DNA end match to TRBJ2-7. The CDR3 runs to 13 residues. CDR1 and CDR2 (germline): MNHEY, SVGAGI. CDR3 DNA: TGTGCCAGCAGCCGCCCGGGAGGCTACGAGCAGTACTTC. This encodes CASSRPGGYEQYF.

The V call is TRBV27, the J call TRBJ1-2; TRBD1 matches 8 bases. Germline CDR1 MNHEY, CDR2 SMNVEV (reference sequence). This CDR3 spans 13 amino acids. With 8 bases clipped from V and 6 bases from J, the junction kept 8 bases outside the gene matches. The CDR3: CASRRTGRDGYTF. The CDR3 DNA reads TGTGCCAGCCGCCGGACAGGGAGGGATGGCTACACCTTC.

V gene TRBV6-4 combines with J gene TRBJ2-3, with TRBD2 as a possible D gene (5 bases). The CDR3 extends over 15 amino acids. Germline CDR1 and CDR2: MRHNA and SNTAGT. Trimming shortened V by 5 bases and J by 7 bases, and 19 bases separated the two germline ends. CDR3 nucleotide sequence: TGTGCCAGCAGTCCCCAACCTTCTAGCTCAAATACGCAGTATTTT. Translation: CASSPQPSSSNTQYF.

The genes are TRBV7-9 and TRBJ2-1; 7 nucleotides match TRBD2. From germline, CDR1 is SEHNR and CDR2 FQNEAQ (reference sequence). This CDR3 has 17 residues. V dropped 0 bases and J dropped 4; count of bases not matched to a gene: 9. The CDR3 region is CASSLAWEGRAYNEQFF. CDR3 sequence (DNA): TGTGCCAGCAGCTTAGCTTGGGAGGGGAGGGCTTACAATGAGCAGTTCTTC.

The rearrangement links TRBV30 to TRBJ1-5, with TRBD1 identical over 9 bases. CDR3 size: 17 residues. The germline CDR1 and CDR2 sequences are GTSNPN and SVGIG (reference sequence). Trimming cost V 1 base and J 6 bases; bases outside gene matches: 13. CDR3 sequence: CAWSAGTGSSRGQPQHF. In nucleotides, the CDR3 is TGTGCCTGGAGTGCGGGGACAGGGAGTTCCCGAGGTCAGCCCCAGCATTTT.

The genes are TRBV9 and TRBJ1-5, with D possibly matching TRBD1 (6 bases). This CDR3 spans 18 amino acids. Germline loops: CDR1 SGDLS, CDR2 YYNGEE. The germline V and J ends were trimmed by 3 bases and 1 base, with 20 bases remaining between them. The CDR3: CASSEPRGGRLSNQPQHF. The CDR3 region has the DNA TGTGCCAGCAGCGAACCCCGGGGGGGCAGGCTGAGCAATCAGCCCCAGCATTTT.